One sample yielded the 23 T cell receptor beta chains listed below, sequenced in a study of blood T cell repertoires in COVID-19. Some clones are missing from TCRdb's copy, which holds only in-frame ones; the method was immunoSEQ multiplex PCR. In the table there are about 120,000 clones, about nine tenths of which are singletons. Sequencing was done on a sample of peripheral blood. These receptors all come from a human donor with active COVID-19. The donor label of this sample is uncertain.

This chain connects TRBV9 to TRBJ2-7; the D is unclear. Looked up from germline, CDR1 is SGDLS and CDR2 is YYNGEE. V lost 2 bases to trimming and J lost 5 bases, with 17 bases between them. This CDR3 comprises 15 residues. CDR3 sequence (DNA): TGTGCCAGCAGCGTGCAGGCAGGTCAAAGGAACGAGCAGTACTTC. Encoded protein: CASSVQAGQRNEQYF.

About this clone itself: Other DNA sequences in this sample translate to the same CDR3. The chain links TRBV5-4 to TRBJ1-2, with 8 bases fitting TRBD1. Looked up from germline, CDR1 is SGHNT and CDR2 is YYREEE (reference sequence). This CDR3 is 14 amino acids long. The ends lost 4 bases at V and 0 bases at J; junction bases unmatched: 2. This CDR3 reads CASSLQGANYGYTF. For the CDR3, the DNA is TGTGCCAGCAGCCTACAGGGGGCTAACTATGGCTACACCTTC.

The V gene is TRBV11-2, the J gene TRBJ2-1, with D perhaps TRBD2 (6 bases). Germline CDR1 SGHAT, CDR2 FQNNGV. CDR3 length equals 14 residues. V was shortened by 5 bases and J by 5 bases, with 13 bases between the two germline ends. CDR3 protein: CASSISGFDNEQFF. In DNA, the CDR3 is TGTGCCAGCAGCATCAGCGGGTTTGACAATGAGCAGTTCTTC.

This clone has only a few counts. The chain uses TRBV4-1 and TRBJ2-1; 8 bases are shared with TRBD1. Germline V gene data show CDR1 as MGHRA and CDR2 as YSYEKL. CDR3 size: 18 residues. V was pared by 0 bases and J by 0 bases, with 7 bases of the junction left unmatched. CDR3 coding DNA: TGCGCCAGCAGCCAAGATAGGACAGGGACGATCTCCTACAATGAGCAGTTCTTC. It is translated as CASSQDRTGTISYNEQFF.

V usage is TRBV11-1 and J usage is TRBJ1-1; 10 bases line up with TRBD1. V lost 5 bases, J lost 1 base, and 4 bases stayed unmatched. Looked up from germline, CDR1 is SGHAT and CDR2 is FQDESV (reference sequence). The CDR3 runs 15 residues. The CDR3 sequence: CASSPWDRGNTEAFF. CDR3 coding DNA: TGTGCCAGCAGCCCATGGGACAGGGGGAACACTGAAGCTTTCTTT.

The chain couples TRBV9 to TRBJ2-5; D might be TRBD2 (6 bases). The CDR3 is 16 amino acids. V gave up 4 bases and J gave up 5 bases, with 21 bases separating them. Germline V gives CDR1 SGDLS, CDR2 YYNGEE. The CDR3 protein is CASSNQPLGGPETQYF. The CDR3 bases are TGTGCCAGCAGCAACCAGCCACTGGGGGGTCCGGAGACCCAGTACTTC. The entire variable domain, with the rest obtained from reference TRBV9 and TRBJ2-5, is as follows: DSGVTQTPKHLITATGQRVTLRCSPRSGDLSVYWYQQSLDQGLQFLIQYYNGEERAKGNILERFSAQQFPDLHSELNLSSLELGDSALYFCASSNQPLGGPETQYFGPGTRLLVL.

This chain joins TRBV6-5 and TRBJ1-2; 7 bases are shared with TRBD1. CDR3 length: 13 amino acids. Germline CDR1 MNHEY, CDR2 SVGAGI. The V and J ends lost 6 bases and 2 bases, in that order; junction bases with no gene match: 3. The CDR3 bases are TGTGCCAGCAGCTCGGGACAGAACTATGGCTACACCTTC. This gives the protein CASSSGQNYGYTF.

This chain connects TRBV27 to TRBJ2-3; D might be TRBD2 (6 bases). Germline CDR1 and CDR2: MNHEY and SMNVEV (reference sequence). V was pared by 0 bases and J by 1 base, with 11 bases between. The CDR3 spans 16 residues. The CDR3 spells CASSLSVGGGTDTQYF. In DNA, the CDR3 is TGTGCCAGCAGTTTATCGGTTGGAGGGGGCACAGATACGCAGTATTTT.

V is TRBV4-3 and J is TRBJ2-1; 8 positions agree with TRBD1. The germline V gene has CDR1 LGHNA and CDR2 YSLEER. This CDR3 has 15 amino acids. V lost 4 bases and J lost 12; bases outside the gene matches: 14. CDR3 residues: CASSPGTGGGAGQFF. In nucleotides, the CDR3 is TGCGCCAGCAGCCCCGGCACAGGGGGTGGGGCGGGGCAGTTCTTC.

The chain recombines TRBV6-2 or TRBV6-3 with TRBJ2-3, with 8 bases identical to TRBD1. Trimming took 2 bases from V and 3 from J; bases not matched to a gene: 7. The germline V gene encodes CDR1 MNHEY and CDR2 SVGEGT. The CDR3 contains 16 residues. The CDR3 DNA follows: TGTGCCAGCAGTTACCGTTCGGACAGGGTGACAGATACGCAGTATTTT. Its protein product is CASSYRSDRVTDTQYF.

The chain joins TRBV19 to TRBJ2-1; the D gene is possibly TRBD2 (6 bases). The germline gives CDR1 LNHDA, CDR2 SQIVND (reference sequence). V dropped 4 bases and J dropped 4 bases, with 29 bases sitting between them. The CDR3 loop spans 20 amino acids. The CDR3 DNA sequence: TGTGCCAGTAGTACGAATAGGGGTGGGGATTTGCGGGGCCTATACAATGAGCAGTTCTTC. Translated: CASSTNRGGDLRGLYNEQFF.

The chain employs TRBV6-2 or TRBV6-3 and TRBJ1-5, with 8 bases identical to TRBD1. The CDR3 has 13 residues. Trimming took 6 bases from V and 5 from J; bases not matched to a gene: 3. Germline V lookup: CDR1 MNHEY, CDR2 SVGEGT. The CDR3 loop reads CASSQGADQPQHF. The CDR3 nucleotides are TGTGCCAGCAGCCAGGGGGCCGATCAGCCCCAGCATTTT.

The rearrangement joins TRBV18 to TRBJ1-4, with D maybe TRBD1 (6 bases). The CDR3 has 14 amino acids. V dropped 6 bases and J dropped 2 bases, with 10 bases sitting between them. CDR1 is KGHSH and CDR2 is LQKENI in the germline V gene. The CDR3 sequence: CASSHQGTNEKLFF. The CDR3 DNA sequence: TGTGCCAGCTCCCACCAGGGGACTAATGAAAAACTGTTTTTT. Drawing the rest from reference TRBV18 and TRBJ1-4, the complete variable domain is NAGVMQNPRHLVRRRGQEARLRCSPMKGHSHVYWYRQLPEEGLKFMVYLQKENIIDESGMPKERFSAEFPKEGPSILRIQQVVRGDSAAYFCASSHQGTNEKLFFGSGTQLSVL.

The genes are TRBV19 and TRBJ2-1; tentative D call: TRBD1 (6 bases). The germline gives CDR1 LNHDA, CDR2 SQIVND (reference sequence). This CDR3 is 15 amino acids long. The V gene lost 3 bases and the J gene lost 4 bases, with 13 bases spanning the gap. Here the CDR3 DNA reads TGTGCCAGTAGTATCCCGACTGACAGGTACAATGAGCAGTTCTTC. It specifies CASSIPTDRYNEQFF.

V gene TRBV5-4 combines with J gene TRBJ2-2; TRBD1 aligns across 8 bases. The length of the CDR3 is 14 residues. In germline, CDR1 is SGHNT, CDR2 YYREEE (reference sequence). V shed 2 bases, J shed 6 bases, and the junction held 3 bases outside the gene matches. The CDR3 loop is CASSLGQGPGELFF. The CDR3 DNA reads TGTGCCAGCAGCTTAGGACAGGGTCCCGGGGAGCTGTTTTTT.

This clone ranks as medium-sized. The chain combines TRBV7-6 with TRBJ2-1; 10 bases map to TRBD2. The CDR3 is 16 residues long. The trim removed 4 bases at V and 3 bases at J, leaving 6 bases unmatched. Germline CDR1 reads SGHVS; CDR2 reads FNYEAQ. The CDR3 region has the DNA TGTGCCAGCAGCTCTTCAAGCGGGGGGGTCTACAATGAGCAGTTCTTC. This gives the protein CASSSSSGGVYNEQFF.

The chain carries TRBV27 and TRBJ2-2; D is ambiguous. Looked up from germline, CDR1 is MNHEY and CDR2 is SMNVEV (reference sequence). The CDR3 runs to 12 residues. V lost 3 bases, J lost 5 bases, and 4 bases lay in between. CDR3 DNA sequence: TGTGCCAGCAGTTTTAGTACCGGGGAGCTGTTTTTT. It specifies CASSFSTGELFF.

The rearrangement joins TRBV6-2 or TRBV6-3 to TRBJ1-5, with a possible D match to TRBD1 (6 bases). V was trimmed by 3 bases and J by 9 bases, leaving 12 bases between them. CDR1 MNHEY and CDR2 SVGEGT come from the germline V gene. The CDR3 spans 13 residues. CDR3 nucleotides: TGTGCCAGCAGTTATTCACAGGGTCGGCCCCAGCATTTT. Translated, it gives CASSYSQGRPQHF.

The rearrangement joins TRBV9 to TRBJ2-7, with 8 nucleotides matching TRBD1. This CDR3 region has 14 residues. The junction had 8 bases not matched to a gene; V was cut back by 3 bases and J by 6 bases. CDR1 SGDLS and CDR2 YYNGEE come from the germline V gene. CDR3 nucleotide sequence: TGTGCCAGCAGCGCCCGACAGGGGCGTGGCGAGCAGTACTTC. Translating gives CASSARQGRGEQYF.

The CDR3 protein is CASSLGFPGSIQETQYF. CDR3 nucleotide sequence: TGTGCCAGCAGCTTAGGTTTTCCAGGGTCGATTCAAGAGACCCAGTACTTC. The chain recombines TRBV7-6 with TRBJ2-5, with D maybe TRBD1 (5 bases). Germline CDR1 reads SGHVS; CDR2 reads FNYEAQ. The CDR3 covers 17 residues. V shed 1 base and J shed 2 bases, with 17 bases lying between them.

This chain uses TRBV4-1 with TRBJ2-7; the match to TRBD1 covers 10 bases. The germline V gene has CDR1 MGHRA and CDR2 YSYEKL. The trim removed 0 bases at V and 3 bases at J, leaving 2 bases unmatched. This CDR3 has 15 residues. CDR3 protein: CASSQERTGGYEQYF. CDR3 sequence (DNA): TGCGCCAGCAGCCAAGAGAGGACAGGGGGCTACGAGCAGTACTTC.

V is TRBV5-4 and J is TRBJ2-1; D is undetermined. Germline CDR1 reads SGHNT; CDR2 reads YYREEE (reference sequence). This CDR3 has 13 amino acids. The V end was cut by 1 base, the J end by 8 bases, with 10 bases between. The CDR3 bases are TGTGCCAGCAGCTTGAGCTCCTTCGATGAGCAGTTCTTC. Translated: CASSLSSFDEQFF.

The genes are TRBV5-5 and TRBJ2-5, with 10 positions matching TRBD2. CDR1 SGHKS and CDR2 YYEKEE come from the germline V gene (reference sequence). V gave up 2 bases and J gave up 0 bases; unmatched junction bases: 4. CDR3 length: 16 amino acids. The CDR3 here is CASSFKAGGNQETQYF. DNA for the CDR3: TGTGCCAGCAGCTTTAAAGCGGGGGGGAACCAAGAGACCCAGTACTTC.